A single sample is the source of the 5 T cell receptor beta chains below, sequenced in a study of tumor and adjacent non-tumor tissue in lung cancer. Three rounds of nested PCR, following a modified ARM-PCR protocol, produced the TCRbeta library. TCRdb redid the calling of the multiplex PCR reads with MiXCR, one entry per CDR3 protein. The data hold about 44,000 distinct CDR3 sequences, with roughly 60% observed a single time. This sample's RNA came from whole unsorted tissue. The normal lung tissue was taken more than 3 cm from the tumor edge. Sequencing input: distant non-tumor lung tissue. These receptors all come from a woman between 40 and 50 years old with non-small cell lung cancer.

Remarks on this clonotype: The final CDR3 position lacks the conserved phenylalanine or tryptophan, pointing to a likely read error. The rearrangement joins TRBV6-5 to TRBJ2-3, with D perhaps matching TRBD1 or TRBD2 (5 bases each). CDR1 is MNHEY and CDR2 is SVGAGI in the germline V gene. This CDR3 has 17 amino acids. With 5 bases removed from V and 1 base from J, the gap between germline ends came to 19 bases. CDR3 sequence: CASSRKTGTLGTDTQYY. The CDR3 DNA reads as TGTGCCAGCAGTCGAAAAACCGGGACCCTTGGCACAGATACGCAGTATTAT.

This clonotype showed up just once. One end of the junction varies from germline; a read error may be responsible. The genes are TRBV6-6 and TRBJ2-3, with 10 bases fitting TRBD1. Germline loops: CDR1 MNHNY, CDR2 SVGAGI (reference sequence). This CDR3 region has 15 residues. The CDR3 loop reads CATRMGQGFSDTKYF. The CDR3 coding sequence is TGTGCCACCAGAATGGGACAGGGGTTCTCAGATACGAAGTATTTT.

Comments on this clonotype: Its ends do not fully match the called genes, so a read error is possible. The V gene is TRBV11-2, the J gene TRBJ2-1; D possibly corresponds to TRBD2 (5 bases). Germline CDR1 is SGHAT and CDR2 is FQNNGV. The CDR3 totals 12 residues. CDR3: CASSHSGSQEIF. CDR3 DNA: TGTGCCAGCAGCCATAGTGGGAGTCAAGAGATCTTC.

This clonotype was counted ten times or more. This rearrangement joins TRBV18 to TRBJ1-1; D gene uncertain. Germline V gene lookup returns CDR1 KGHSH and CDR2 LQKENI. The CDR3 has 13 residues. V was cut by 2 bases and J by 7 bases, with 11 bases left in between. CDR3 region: CASSPKGYDEAFF. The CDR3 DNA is TGTGCCAGCTCACCAAAAGGGTATGATGAAGCTTTCTTT.

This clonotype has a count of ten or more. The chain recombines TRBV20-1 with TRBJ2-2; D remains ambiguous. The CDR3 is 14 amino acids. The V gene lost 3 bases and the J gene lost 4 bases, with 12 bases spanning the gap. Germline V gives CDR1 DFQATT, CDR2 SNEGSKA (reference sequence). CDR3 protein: CSASSPSSTGELFF. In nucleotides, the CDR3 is TGCAGTGCTAGCTCACCCTCGAGCACCGGGGAGCTGTTTTTT.